This entry features one T cell receptor (beta chain) sequence. Its specificity is unknown. In the CD4+ fraction, cells were divided into CD45RA+ naive and CD45RA-negative memory subsets. These data come from a study of shared clonotypes between healthy human individuals. Study results and limitations: Deeper or shallower sequencing was expected to change how clonotypes are shared among donors. Shared across a few donors were about 4.8% of the naive CD4 clonotypes.

CDR1 is SNHLY and CDR2 is FYNNEI in the germline V gene. V gave up 6 bases and J gave up 5 bases; unmatched junction bases: 3. The CDR3 is made up of 14 amino acids. Profiled with immunoSEQ multiplex PCR; TCRdb holds only in-frame clones, not every one. The table includes some 1.1 million clones, approximately 75% detected once. The sequence derives from a man aged 18 to 29 in good health. Some clones in this sample may be carry-over from other donors' samples. Specimen: memory CD4+ T cells from PBMCs. As to subset: CD45RA-negative fraction. The V call is TRBV2, the J call TRBJ2-4, with TRBD2 matching over 11 bases. This chain's CDR3 is CASRVGLAENIQYF. The CDR3 DNA is TGTGCCAGCAGGGTGGGACTAGCGGAAAACATTCAGTACTTC.